A single sample is the source of the 27 T cell receptor beta chains below, sequenced in a study of T-cell memory formation after mild COVID-19. MiXCR, applied by TCRdb to the 5' RACE reads, yields one record per CDR3 protein. Among roughly 150,000 distinct CDR3 sequences listed, about 25% were seen once. The sequenced material came from PBMCs or a T cell subset sorted from them (not recorded which). All receptors come from an adult woman who had mild COVID-19 (a few samples of this study predate the infection). Cell type and time point are not known.

This chain links TRBV7-9 with TRBJ2-1; no clear D gene. Germline loops: CDR1 SEHNR, CDR2 FQNEAQ (reference sequence). Trimming shortened V by 1 base and J by 1 base, and 17 bases separated the two germline ends. The CDR3 runs 18 residues. CDR3 in amino acids: CASSLDPSAISSYNEQFF. In DNA form, the CDR3 reads TGTGCCAGCAGCTTAGACCCCTCGGCCATAAGTTCCTACAATGAGCAGTTCTTC.

This clonotype was counted between two and nine times. V and J are TRBV3-1 and TRBJ1-1, with TRBD1 matching over 12 bases. CDR3 size: 15 residues. The V segment lost 3 bases and the J segment 7 bases; nucleotides outside the gene matches: 6. Germline V gives CDR1 LGHDT, CDR2 YNNKEL (reference sequence). CDR3 coding DNA: TGTGCCAGCAGCCAGTCGGGACAGGGGGCTGATGAAGCTTTCTTT. Translation gives CASSQSGQGADEAFF. The whole variable domain, filled in from reference TRBV3-1 and TRBJ1-1, reads DTAVSQTPKYLVTQMGNDKSIKCEQNLGHDTMYWYKQDSKKFLKIMFSYNNKELIINETVPNRFSPKSPDKAHLNLHINSLELGDSAVYFCASSQSGQGADEAFFGQGTRLTVV.

The rearrangement uses TRBV4-1 and TRBJ1-1; 7 bases agree with TRBD1. Germline V gives CDR1 MGHRA, CDR2 YSYEKL. The CDR3 extends over 16 amino acids. V lost 2 bases to trimming and J lost 0 bases; unmatched junction nucleotides: 6. CDR3 residues: CASSQQQGTLNTEAFF. CDR3 in DNA: TGCGCCAGCAGCCAACAACAGGGGACACTGAACACTGAAGCTTTCTTT.

The chain employs TRBV7-9 and TRBJ2-7, with a weak D call TRBD1 (5 bases). Germline CDR1 is SEHNR and CDR2 is FQNEAQ (reference sequence). V lost 0 bases, J lost 3 bases, and 12 bases lay in between. The CDR3 spans 15 residues. The CDR3 sequence is CASSLAGAALYEQYF. CDR3 DNA sequence: TGTGCCAGCAGCTTAGCAGGGGCAGCCCTCTACGAGCAGTACTTC.

This clonotype was seen more than once but under ten times. The chain joins TRBV27 to TRBJ2-1; tentatively, D is TRBD1 or TRBD2 (5 bases each). V was trimmed by 1 base and J by 9 bases, leaving 10 bases between them. The CDR3 is 13 amino acids. Germline V lookup: CDR1 MNHEY, CDR2 SMNVEV (reference sequence). The CDR3 nucleotides are TGTGCCAGCAGTTTATTGGCTGGGGGTGAGCAGTTCTTC. It specifies CASSLLAGGEQFF.

The CDR3, as DNA: TGTGCCAGCAGCGGGATCTCCGCCGGGGAGCTGTTTTTT. It codes for CASSGISAGELFF. This sequence joins TRBV7-9 and TRBJ2-2; unclear D gene. Germline V lookup: CDR1 SEHNR, CDR2 FQNEAQ (reference sequence). V was pared by 5 bases and J by 6 bases, with 10 bases between. The CDR3 totals 13 residues.

This clonotype has just a few counts. The chain joins TRBV13 to TRBJ1-1; TRBD1 matches 11 bases. The ends lost 5 bases at V and 4 bases at J; junction bases unmatched: 9. Germline V gives CDR1 PRHDT, CDR2 FYEKMQ (reference sequence). The CDR3 runs 16 residues. CDR3 nucleotide sequence: TGTGCCAGCAGCCCACTCGGGGACAGGGGGTCCACTGAAGCTTTCTTT. Amino acids: CASSPLGDRGSTEAFF.

This chain connects TRBV29-1 to TRBJ2-3; D may be TRBD2 (5 bases). Germline CDR1 and CDR2: SQVTM and ANQGSEA. Trimming shortened V by 7 bases and J by 1 base, and 9 bases separated the two germline ends. The CDR3 is 12 residues long. CDR3 sequence: CSAEEGTDTQYF. The CDR3 DNA reads TGCAGCGCCGAGGAGGGCACAGATACGCAGTATTTT.

The table lists this clonotype with a few counts. J is TRBJ2-7 and V is TRBV5-1, with 7 bases aligning to TRBD1. V lost 0 bases, J lost 3 bases, and 3 bases stayed unmatched. There are 14 residues in the CDR3. Germline CDR1 SGHRS, CDR2 YFSETQ. The CDR3 spells CASSLAGDSYEQYF. The CDR3 nucleotides are TGCGCCAGCAGCTTGGCTGGGGACAGCTACGAGCAGTACTTC.

The gene calls are TRBV5-6 and TRBJ1-2; perhaps TRBD1 as D (5 bases). Germline values: CDR1 SGHDT, CDR2 YYEEEE. V shed 3 bases and J shed 8 bases, with 8 bases lying between them. The length of the CDR3 is 11 residues. CDR3 loop: CASSSRGGYTF. CDR3 DNA sequence: TGTGCCAGCAGCTCAAGGGGAGGCTACACCTTC.

In this sample, this clonotype turned up many times. The CDR3 is CASSPAPGGNSPLHF. The CDR3, as DNA: TGTGCCAGCAGCCCCGCCCCAGGGGGAAATTCACCCCTCCACTTT. This chain joins TRBV7-2 and TRBJ1-6, with 7 bases aligning to TRBD1. The V segment lost 5 bases and the J segment 7 bases; nucleotides outside the gene matches: 8. Germline assignment: CDR1 SGHTA and CDR2 FQGNSA. The CDR3 is 15 residues long.

V is TRBV12-3 or TRBV12-4 and J is TRBJ2-3; D not certain. This CDR3 spans 13 amino acids. Deletions cut 9 bases from V and 3 bases from J, with 13 bases between. This CDR3 is CARSKSVTDTQYF. CDR3 sequence (DNA): TGTGCCAGATCAAAAAGCGTAACAGATACGCAGTATTTT.

This clonotype was seen a few times. The V gene is TRBV5-1, the J gene TRBJ1-1; tentative D call: TRBD1 (5 bases). V gave up 4 bases and J gave up 4 bases, with 14 bases separating them. CDR3 size: 14 residues. Germline CDR1 reads SGHRS; CDR2 reads YFSETQ. CDR3 sequence: CASSPTQTVTEAFF. CDR3 in DNA: TGCGCCAGCAGCCCGACCCAGACAGTCACTGAAGCTTTCTTT.

The genes are TRBV10-3 and TRBJ1-4; a weak D match, TRBD1 (6 bases). The CDR3 is 15 amino acids. In germline, CDR1 is ENHRY, CDR2 SYGVKD. The V gene lost 6 bases and the J gene lost 7 bases, with 18 bases spanning the gap. Here the CDR3 DNA reads TGTGCCATCAGGACCCTGACAGGTTCCTCTGAAAAACTGTTTTTT. Translation: CAIRTLTGSSEKLFF.

This chain connects TRBV4-2 to TRBJ2-5; TRBD2 is a possible D gene (7 bases). CDR3 length: 15 residues. From germline, CDR1 is LGHNA and CDR2 YNFKEQ. The V gene lost 1 base and the J gene lost 3 bases, with 12 bases spanning the gap. CDR3 sequence reads: CASSQGGGVEETQYF. In nucleotides, the CDR3 is TGTGCCAGCAGCCAAGGAGGGGGGGTTGAAGAGACCCAGTACTTC.

V gene TRBV12-5 combines with J gene TRBJ1-6; no clear D gene. The V gene's germline CDR1 is LGHNT and CDR2 FRNRAP. This CDR3 has 13 residues. The V end was cut by 6 bases, the J end by 3 bases, with 6 bases between. In DNA, the CDR3 is TGTGCTAGTGGCGAAAACTATAATTCACCCCTCCACTTT. Translation gives CASGENYNSPLHF.

This clonotype was seen more than once but under ten times. The V gene is TRBV5-5, the J gene TRBJ2-1; TRBD2 is a possible D gene (5 bases). The CDR3 contains 13 residues. The germline V gene has CDR1 SGHKS and CDR2 YYEKEE (reference sequence). V was cut by 4 bases and J by 6 bases, with 11 bases left in between. As DNA, the CDR3 is TGTGCCAGCAGCCCGGACTCAGCCAATGAGCAGTTCTTC. Translating it yields CASSPDSANEQFF. The whole variable domain, remainder taken from reference TRBV5-5 and TRBJ2-1, is DAGVTQSPTHLIKTRGQQVTLRCSPISGHKSVSWYQQVLGQGPQFIFQYYEKEERGRGNFPDRFSARQFPNYSSELNVNALLLGDSALYLCASSPDSANEQFFGPGTRLTVL.

The table lists this clonotype with a few counts. This chain links TRBV9 with TRBJ1-4; D unresolved. The ends were cut back, 2 bases at V and 8 bases at J, with 13 bases in the middle. The CDR3 consists of 14 residues. CDR1 is SGDLS, CDR2 YYNGEE, per germline. The DNA for the CDR3 is TGTGCCAGCAGCGTGTCCCGGGGAACGGAAAAACTGTTTTTT. It is translated as CASSVSRGTEKLFF.

This clonotype was detected only a few times. The V gene is TRBV7-9, the J gene TRBJ1-5; TRBD1 is a possible D gene (6 bases). Trimming removed 5 bases from V and 7 bases from J, with 15 bases in between. The CDR3 has 14 amino acids. Germline assignment: CDR1 SEHNR and CDR2 FQNEAQ (reference sequence). The CDR3 is CASSPSQGRQPQHF. CDR3 sequence (DNA): TGTGCCAGCAGCCCGTCTCAGGGGAGACAGCCCCAGCATTTT.

The DNA of the CDR3 is TGTGCCACCAGTGACCCCCATACCTACGAGCAGTACTTC. Protein: CATSDPHTYEQYF. This rearrangement joins TRBV24-1 to TRBJ2-7; D unresolved. The V end lost 4 bases, the J end lost 2 bases, and 8 bases lay between the germline ends. Per the germline V gene, CDR1 is KGHDR and CDR2 is SFDVKD. CDR3 size: 13 residues.

The chain combines TRBV3-2 with TRBJ2-7. TRBV3-2 constitutes a pseudogene. This CDR3 spans 11 amino acids. The CDR3 reads CASSQEYEQYF. The CDR3 DNA reads TGTGCCAGCAGCCAAGAGTACGAGCAGTACTTC.

The rearrangement joins TRBV4-3 to TRBJ2-2; 7 bases match TRBD1. Germline V gene data show CDR1 as LGHNA and CDR2 as YSLEER. The CDR3 has 17 amino acids. V trimming: 0 bases; J trimming: 1 base; junction bases outside the gene matches: 5. The CDR3 nucleotides are TGCGCCAGCAGCCAAGATGCAGGGGGTATGAACACCGGGGAGCTGTTTTTT. It translates to CASSQDAGGMNTGELFF.

The V call is TRBV7-9, the J call TRBJ2-7, with 8 bases fitting TRBD1. Germline V CDR1 and CDR2: SEHNR, FQNEAQ (reference sequence). The V and J ends lost 3 bases and 4 bases, in that order; junction bases with no gene match: 14. This CDR3 is 17 amino acids long. In nucleotides, the CDR3 is TGTGCCAGCAGCTTGCCCTTTACCGGGACAGGCAAATACGAGCAGTACTTC. Translated: CASSLPFTGTGKYEQYF. The full variable domain, with the rest looked up from reference TRBV7-9 and TRBJ2-7, is DTGVSQNPRHKITKRGQNVTFRCDPISEHNRLYWYRQTLGQGPEFLTYFQNEAQLEKSRLLSDRFSAERPKGSFSTLEIQRTEQGDSAMYLCASSLPFTGTGKYEQYFGPGTRLTVT.

This chain links TRBV12-3 or TRBV12-4 with TRBJ1-4; D may be TRBD1 (5 bases). This CDR3 has 16 amino acids. V dropped 6 bases and J dropped 7 bases, with 21 bases sitting between them. The CDR3 spells CASSQLTGTVVEKLFF. CDR3 bases: TGTGCCAGCAGCCAGTTAACCGGGACGGTGGTTGAAAAACTGTTTTTT.

This clonotype was seen a handful of times. The chain carries TRBV20-1 and TRBJ2-1; D tentatively reads TRBD1 or TRBD2 (5 bases each). With 5 bases removed from V and 10 bases from J, the gap between germline ends came to 12 bases. From germline, CDR1 is DFQATT and CDR2 SNEGSKA (reference sequence). The CDR3 has 11 residues. CDR3 amino acids: CSALGDREQFF. The CDR3 DNA sequence: TGCAGTGCTCTGGGGGACCGCGAGCAGTTCTTC.

The chain uses TRBV9 and TRBJ2-1, with D possibly being TRBD1 (5 bases). Germline V gives CDR1 SGDLS, CDR2 YYNGEE. The germline V and J ends were trimmed by 0 bases and 2 bases, with 12 bases remaining between them. The CDR3 length is 16 residues. For the CDR3, the DNA is TGTGCCAGCAGCGTAGATCTGGGGCGACCCTACAATGAGCAGTTCTTC. This codes for CASSVDLGRPYNEQFF.

The sample holds a few counts of this clonotype. CDR3 in amino acids: CASSEGTSGYNEQFF. In DNA, the CDR3 is TGTGCCAGCAGTGAAGGGACTAGCGGGTACAATGAGCAGTTCTTC. The chain employs TRBV6-4 and TRBJ2-1, with 12 bases lining up with TRBD2. The CDR3 has 15 amino acids. Germline V lookup: CDR1 MRHNA, CDR2 SNTAGT. The V gene end was trimmed by 3 bases and the J gene end by 4 bases; junction bases not matched to a gene: 1.